Following are 28 T cell receptor beta chains from one sample sequenced in a study of cytomegalovirus exposure and HLA in healthy donors. PCR amplification relied on 60 Vbeta primers (plus 13 Jbeta primers). Here immunoSEQ multiplex PCR was the method, and the copy in TCRdb shows in-frame clones only, minus some. The sample consists of roughly 140,000 clones, about 64% of them appearing once. Input material: PBMCs. The receptors were gathered from a man aged 55 to 70 in good health and CMV-seronegative.

The V gene is TRBV10-3, the J gene TRBJ2-3; 8 nucleotides agree with TRBD1. J was trimmed by 0 bases and V by 6 bases; bases with no gene match: 11. Germline V gene data show CDR1 as ENHRY and CDR2 as SYGVKD. There are 17 residues in the CDR3. The CDR3 sequence is CAISEYGTGPSTDTQYF. In DNA form, the CDR3 reads TGTGCCATCAGCGAATATGGGACAGGCCCTAGCACAGATACGCAGTATTTT.

Note on this clone: The sample holds other DNA sequences that translate to the same CDR3. The chain is built from TRBV5-1 and TRBJ2-3; the match to TRBD2 covers 15 bases. Unmatched junction bases numbered 4, after V lost 2 bases and J lost 3 bases. The CDR3 spans 17 residues. CDR1 and CDR2 (germline): SGHRS, YFSETQ. CDR3 protein: CASSFLGTSGRTDTQYF. CDR3 bases: TGCGCCAGCAGCTTCCTCGGGACTAGCGGGAGGACAGATACGCAGTATTTT.

This chain joins TRBV2 and TRBJ1-2, with 9 bases identical to TRBD1. Germline CDR1 is SNHLY and CDR2 is FYNNEI. This CDR3 spans 16 amino acids. Losses at the gene ends were 4 bases for V and 4 bases for J; bases not matched to a gene: 10. CDR3 region: CASSGGQGIMGYGYTF. The DNA of the CDR3 is TGTGCCAGCAGTGGGGGACAGGGAATTATGGGCTATGGCTACACCTTC.

The J gene is TRBJ2-3, the V gene TRBV7-8, with 8 bases aligning to TRBD2. This CDR3 comprises 20 residues. The V segment lost 2 bases and the J segment 0 bases; nucleotides outside the gene matches: 16. Germline V CDR1 and CDR2: SGHVS, FQNEAQ. CDR3 nucleotides: TGTGCCAGCAGCTTATTCGCGACTACGGGGGCGGGAGGTAGCACAGATACGCAGTATTTT. It specifies CASSLFATTGAGGSTDTQYF.

The chain joins TRBV5-4 to TRBJ2-2; D is undetermined. Trimming removed 1 base from V and 1 base from J, with 8 bases in between. The CDR3 runs to 15 residues. From germline, CDR1 is SGHNT and CDR2 YYREEE (reference sequence). CDR3 amino acids: CASSLPGGNTGELFF. CDR3 bases: TGTGCCAGCAGCTTGCCTGGCGGGAACACCGGGGAGCTGTTTTTT. Supplemented by reference TRBV5-4 and TRBJ2-2, the full variable domain reads ETGVTQSPTHLIKTRGQQVTLRCSSQSGHNTVSWYQQALGQGPQFIFQYYREEENGRGNFPPRFSGLQFPNYSSELNVNALELDDSALYLCASSLPGGNTGELFFGEGSRLTVL.

The chain couples TRBV19 to TRBJ1-1, with D unclear. Trimming cost V 8 bases and J 9 bases, with 13 bases left between them. Per the germline V gene, CDR1 is LNHDA and CDR2 is SQIVND (reference sequence). The CDR3 runs 11 residues. The CDR3 sequence: CASSGFSQAFF. The CDR3 bases are TGTGCCAGTTCGGGATTCTCCCAAGCTTTCTTT.

The V call is TRBV6-1, the J call TRBJ2-7; 8 bases fit TRBD1. Germline values: CDR1 MNHNS, CDR2 SASEGT. This CDR3 comprises 14 residues. J was trimmed by 2 bases and V by 4 bases; bases with no gene match: 4. The CDR3 is CASSAGQGAYEQYF. CDR3 nucleotide sequence: TGTGCCAGCAGTGCCGGACAGGGAGCCTACGAGCAGTACTTC.

J is TRBJ2-1 and V is TRBV27; 16 nucleotides align to TRBD2. The CDR3 is 18 amino acids. The trim removed 8 bases at V and 1 base at J, leaving 8 bases unmatched. Per germline, CDR1 MNHEY and CDR2 SMNVEV (reference sequence). DNA for the CDR3: TGTGCCAGCTGGGGACTAGCGGGAGGGGGCCCGTCCTACAATGAGCAGTTCTTC. It yields the protein CASWGLAGGGPSYNEQFF.

The genes are TRBV6-5 and TRBJ2-5; 9 bases are a match to TRBD2. Germline V gene lookup returns CDR1 MNHEY and CDR2 SVGAGI. V was clipped by 2 bases and J by 5 bases; unmatched bases: 6. This CDR3 region has 15 residues. The CDR3, as DNA: TGTGCCAGCAGTTACACGGGACTAGCAGGGGAGACCCAGTACTTC. Translated, it gives CASSYTGLAGETQYF.

This rearrangement joins TRBV6-5 to TRBJ2-7; 9 bases are shared with TRBD1. CDR3 length: 16 amino acids. Trimming cost V 0 bases and J 7 bases; bases outside gene matches: 10. Germline-derived CDR1 and CDR2 are MNHEY and SVGAGI. The CDR3 nucleotides are TGTGCCAGCAGTTACTCGTTTGAGACAGGGGGTATGGAGCAGTACTTC. Protein: CASSYSFETGGMEQYF.

This rearrangement joins TRBV28 to TRBJ2-7; 7 nucleotides match TRBD1. The V gene's germline CDR1 is MDHEN and CDR2 SYDVKM. Losses at the gene ends were 5 bases for V and 2 bases for J; bases not matched to a gene: 9. The CDR3 has 15 amino acids. The CDR3 protein is CASSLLPGQPYEQYF. CDR3 nucleotides: TGTGCCAGCAGTCTCTTACCGGGACAGCCCTACGAGCAGTACTTC.

The chain recombines TRBV28 with TRBJ2-1; 7 bases are shared with TRBD2. From germline, CDR1 is MDHEN and CDR2 SYDVKM. V shed 5 bases, J shed 6 bases, and the junction held 10 bases outside the gene matches. The CDR3 runs 15 residues. The CDR3 region is CASSPPGLLSNEQFF. DNA for the CDR3: TGTGCCAGCAGTCCTCCGGGACTACTTTCCAATGAGCAGTTCTTC.

The chain is built from TRBV7-8 and TRBJ2-2; maybe TRBD2 (6 bases). V was pared by 1 base and J by 3 bases, with 15 bases between. The CDR3 sequence is 17 residues long. Germline assignment: CDR1 SGHVS and CDR2 FQNEAQ. The DNA for the CDR3 is TGTGCCAGCAGCTTAGGGGCCGGGGGTTGGGACACCGGGGAGCTGTTTTTT. Amino acid sequence: CASSLGAGGWDTGELFF.

This chain connects TRBV15 to TRBJ2-5, with D tentatively TRBD2 (5 bases). With 8 bases removed from V and 4 bases from J, the gap between germline ends came to 14 bases. The CDR3 is 13 residues long. CDR1 is LNHNV and CDR2 is YYDKDF in the germline V gene (reference sequence). In DNA, the CDR3 is TGTGCCACCGTCCGGGTTCGGGGAGAGACCCAGTACTTC. Translated, it gives CATVRVRGETQYF.

There are a few counts of this clone. The rearrangement joins TRBV29-1 to TRBJ2-7; 9 bases align to TRBD2. The CDR3 is 12 amino acids. V gave up 8 bases and J gave up 2 bases; unmatched junction bases: 4. Germline V gene sequence: CDR1 SQVTM, CDR2 ANQGSEA. CDR3 nucleotide sequence: TGCAGCTGTGCTAGCGGGGCCTACGAGCAGTACTTC. Translated, it gives CSCASGAYEQYF.

In its sample, this clone was seen once. The rearrangement joins TRBV27 to TRBJ2-6; a possible D gene is TRBD1 (6 bases). With 5 bases removed from V and 8 bases from J, the gap between germline ends came to 13 bases. This CDR3 spans 14 amino acids. The germline CDR1 and CDR2 sequences are MNHEY and SMNVEV (reference sequence). CDR3 region: CASSGTGSTNVLTF. CDR3 nucleotide sequence: TGTGCCAGCAGTGGTACAGGGAGCACCAACGTCCTGACTTTC.

This chain links TRBV11-2 with TRBJ2-7, with D possibly TRBD1 on 6 matching bases. V lost 7 bases and J 3 bases, leaving 16 bases between the germline ends. From germline, CDR1 is SGHAT and CDR2 FQNNGV. The CDR3 is 14 amino acids. CDR3 nucleotides: TGTGCCAGCATGCCCGGGACAAAGAACTACGAGCAGTACTTC. The encoded protein is CASMPGTKNYEQYF.

V usage is TRBV6-1 and J usage is TRBJ2-7, with TRBD1 matching over 10 bases. The CDR3 is 14 amino acids. Germline trimming cut 8 bases from V and 3 bases from J; bases unmatched to any gene: 7. CDR1 MNHNS and CDR2 SASEGT come from the germline V gene. In nucleotides, the CDR3 is TGTGCCAGCGGACCGGGACAGGGGCTCTACGAGCAGTACTTC. It encodes CASGPGQGLYEQYF.

The V call is TRBV15, the J call TRBJ2-7; 7 bases line up with TRBD2. J lost 6 bases, V lost 1 base, and 9 bases had no gene match. The CDR3 length is 15 residues. Germline lookup yields CDR1 LNHNV and CDR2 YYDKDF (reference sequence). The CDR3 protein is CATSRVEGGNTEQYF. As DNA, the CDR3 is TGTGCCACCAGCAGAGTCGAGGGAGGGAATACCGAGCAGTACTTC.

The CDR3 DNA reads as TGTGCCAGCAGCTTGGGCGCTAGCGGGAGGGAGCCCCTCTACGAGCAGTACTTC. Amino acids: CASSLGASGREPLYEQYF. The chain combines TRBV5-5 with TRBJ2-7; 12 bases are a match to TRBD2. Germline CDR1 and CDR2: SGHKS and YYEKEE (reference sequence). The trim removed 0 bases at V and 3 bases at J, leaving 10 bases unmatched. The CDR3 covers 18 residues.

This clone was picked up one time. The identical CDR3 is also encoded by other nucleotide sequences in the sample. This chain joins TRBV15 and TRBJ2-7; 7 bases map to TRBD1. From germline, CDR1 is LNHNV and CDR2 YYDKDF (reference sequence). Trimming removed 4 bases from V and 0 bases from J; junction bases left unmatched: 3. The CDR3 has 14 residues. The CDR3 coding sequence is TGTGCCACCAGCATGGACAGGAGCTCCTACGAGCAGTACTTC. Amino acids: CATSMDRSSYEQYF. Combining the CDR3 with reference TRBV15 and TRBJ2-7 gives the whole variable domain DAMVIQNPRYQVTQFGKPVTLSCSQTLNHNVMYWYQQKSSQAPKLLFHYYDKDFNNEADTPDNFQSRRPNTSFCFLDIRSPGLGDTAMYLCATSMDRSSYEQYFGPGTRLTVT.

Turning to this clone: Other DNA sequences from this sample encode an identical CDR3 as well. J is TRBJ2-5 and V is TRBV5-4; 8 nucleotides line up with TRBD2. Germline CDR1 is SGHNT and CDR2 is YYREEE (reference sequence). The CDR3 covers 14 residues. After removal of 0 bases from V and 3 bases from J, the junction contained 1 base not matched to a gene. The CDR3 here is CASSLELAEETQYF. In DNA, the CDR3 is TGTGCCAGCAGCTTGGAACTAGCGGAAGAGACCCAGTACTTC. The whole variable domain, remainder taken from reference TRBV5-4 and TRBJ2-5, is ETGVTQSPTHLIKTRGQQVTLRCSSQSGHNTVSWYQQALGQGPQFIFQYYREEENGRGNFPPRFSGLQFPNYSSELNVNALELDDSALYLCASSLELAEETQYFGPGTRLLVL.

The rearrangement links TRBV30 to TRBJ2-5; possibly TRBD2 for D (6 bases). The end of the DNA fits TRBJ2-7 better, so the J call may be wrong. The CDR3 is 14 residues long. In germline, CDR1 is GTSNPN, CDR2 SVGIG (reference sequence). The CDR3 spells CAWSDSAGSYEQYF. CDR3 sequence (DNA): TGTGCCTGGAGTGATTCAGCGGGTTCCTACGAGCAGTACTTC.

The rearrangement links TRBV15 to TRBJ2-2, with a weak D call TRBD1 (5 bases). The CDR3 has 15 amino acids. Germline loops: CDR1 LNHNV, CDR2 YYDKDF (reference sequence). The germline V and J ends were trimmed by 1 base and 4 bases, with 10 bases remaining between them. The CDR3 is CATSRGYDSTGELFF. CDR3 coding DNA: TGTGCCACCAGCAGAGGGTATGACAGCACCGGGGAGCTGTTTTTT. Supplemented by reference TRBV15 and TRBJ2-2, the full variable domain reads DAMVIQNPRYQVTQFGKPVTLSCSQTLNHNVMYWYQQKSSQAPKLLFHYYDKDFNNEADTPDNFQSRRPNTSFCFLDIRSPGLGDTAMYLCATSRGYDSTGELFFGEGSRLTVL.

V usage is TRBV7-9 and J usage is TRBJ2-3, with TRBD2 matching 7 bases. Germline CDR1 is SEHNR and CDR2 is FQNEAQ (reference sequence). V lost 5 bases, J lost 1 base, and 15 bases stayed unmatched. The CDR3 contains 18 residues. This CDR3 reads CASSPRGVASGGTDTQYF. The CDR3 DNA sequence: TGTGCCAGCAGCCCTAGGGGTGTGGCTAGCGGCGGCACAGATACGCAGTATTTT.

The rearrangement uses TRBV28 and TRBJ2-3, with 12 bases that match TRBD2. The germline CDR1 and CDR2 sequences are MDHEN and SYDVKM. CDR3 size: 16 residues. Trimming at V came to 5 bases and at J to 7 bases, leaving 10 bases not matched to a gene. The CDR3 spells CASSLLAGGPGNTQYF. CDR3 nucleotides: TGTGCCAGCAGTCTCCTAGCGGGAGGGCCTGGGAATACGCAGTATTTT.

This rearrangement joins TRBV10-1 to TRBJ2-7; D perhaps matches TRBD1 (5 bases). The germline V and J ends were trimmed by 0 bases and 7 bases, with 13 bases remaining between them. CDR1 and CDR2 (germline): WNHNN, SYGVQD (reference sequence). This CDR3 comprises 14 residues. In DNA form, the CDR3 reads TGCGCCAGCAGTGAGTCAGGGAATCCAGGGGAGCAGTACTTC. This gives the protein CASSESGNPGEQYF.

This clone was seen only a few times. The J gene is TRBJ1-4, the V gene TRBV6-5; D remains ambiguous. CDR1 is MNHEY, CDR2 SVGAGI, per germline. V shed 4 bases and J shed 2 bases, with 8 bases lying between them. CDR3 length equals 14 residues. In DNA, the CDR3 is TGTGCCAGCAGTTCCCGGTGGACTAATGAAAAACTGTTTTTT. Amino acid sequence: CASSSRWTNEKLFF.